This record covers a single TCR beta chain. Its binding antigen is unknown. No base qualities exist here, and no much larger clone lies one base off it. Single viable CD3+CD4+CD8-CD45RO+ cells were sorted as memory CD4+ T cells on a FACSAria II. CMV serostatus was assessed using a Roche Elecsys assay, by which serum IgG against CMV pp150, pp28, p38 and p52 was detected. Once the samples were thawed, total CD4+ T cells were enriched through positive selection using CD4 magnetic microbeads. The samples came from a different study that was designed specifically to examine the CD4+ T cell memory repertoire. Peripheral blood mononuclear cells were isolated and cryopreserved following standard operating procedures; serum was stored at -80 °C. The staining used CD3-PerCP (BW264/56), CD4-APC (RPA-T4), CD45RO-PE (UCHT1) and CD8-Pacific Orange (3B5) antibodies, and Sytox blue was used to exclude non-viable cells.

Genomic DNA was extracted from sorted cells with the Quick-DNA Microprep Kit. Amplification of TCRbeta DNA was done with the immunoSEQ hsTCRbeta kit, following the protocol from the manufacturer. TCRbeta libraries were sequenced on an Illumina MiSeq instrument. The study's processing was this. Following removal of out-of-frame sequences, 2 million to 2.5 million distinct TCRbeta sequences were retained, with an average of roughly 70,000 per individual. Two values were used to score each individual: the count of under 200 previously reported CMV-associated TCRbeta sequences and the total count of productive distinct TCRbeta sequences. A beta-binomial model was reimplemented in Python, and scikit-learn random forests with default parameters were trained on data from the US cohort. Classifier performance on the Belgian cohort was reported as the median AUC with percentile confidence intervals calculated over 10,000 bootstrap iterations. Entries here come from immuneACCESS through TCRdb and include only in-frame sequences with V and J called. Some clones fail to appear in such tables; in the studies checked, an unresolved V gene covers under half of the shortfall, and the cause of the remainder is unknown. V, J and clone size reflect that table, while D and trimming were determined from the DNA. The sample includes approximately 44,000 clones, with around 80% observed a single time. The biggest ten clones account for roughly 1.9% of the sample.

This specimen comes from a study of memory CD4+ T cells and cytomegalovirus serostatus (dated by TCRdb to between 2018 and 2021). In the study overall: The cohort comprised roughly 35 healthy Belgian adults, 9 CMV seropositive and around 24 CMV seronegative. The study sequenced CD4+ memory TCRbeta repertoires of a Belgian cohort with known cytomegalovirus serostatus to replicate a published TCR-based CMV serostatus classifier. The investigation overall reported the following: Only CD4+CD45RO+ memory cells were sequenced, unlike the original study, which covered naive and memory CD4+ and CD8+ populations. Of under 200 previously reported CMV-associated TCRbeta sequences, 55 to 75 appeared in the CD4+ memory repertoires, each in one to five individuals. For predicting CMV serostatus, the median bootstrapped AUC was approximately 0.95 using the original framework and almost 0.93 using a US-trained random forest. On the Belgian cohort, the classifier built on the original framework reached a median bootstrapped AUC of approximately 0.94, with a 95% CI of 0.76-1.00. The results were interpreted as suggesting that the CMV-associated TCR signature is mostly present in the CD4+ memory repertoire.

CDR1 SNHLY and CDR2 FYNNEI are derived from the germline V gene. Trimming at the junction amounts to 2 bases on V and 4 bases on J, and the germline ends lie 17 bases apart. Its CDR3 holds 16 amino acids, cysteine through phenylalanine. Only the CDR3 DNA is retained, 48 bases long and in frame from the first base. The clonotype was recovered from an adult in good health and CMV-seronegative. The V and J segments used are TRBV2 and TRBJ2-5; perhaps TRBD1 is the D gene, with 7 bases matching. Material: memory CD4+ T cells from blood. The encoded CDR3 is CASSELQGGAPETQYF. At the DNA level, the sequence is TGTGCCAGCAGTGAATTGCAGGGGGGAGCCCCAGAGACCCAGTACTTC.